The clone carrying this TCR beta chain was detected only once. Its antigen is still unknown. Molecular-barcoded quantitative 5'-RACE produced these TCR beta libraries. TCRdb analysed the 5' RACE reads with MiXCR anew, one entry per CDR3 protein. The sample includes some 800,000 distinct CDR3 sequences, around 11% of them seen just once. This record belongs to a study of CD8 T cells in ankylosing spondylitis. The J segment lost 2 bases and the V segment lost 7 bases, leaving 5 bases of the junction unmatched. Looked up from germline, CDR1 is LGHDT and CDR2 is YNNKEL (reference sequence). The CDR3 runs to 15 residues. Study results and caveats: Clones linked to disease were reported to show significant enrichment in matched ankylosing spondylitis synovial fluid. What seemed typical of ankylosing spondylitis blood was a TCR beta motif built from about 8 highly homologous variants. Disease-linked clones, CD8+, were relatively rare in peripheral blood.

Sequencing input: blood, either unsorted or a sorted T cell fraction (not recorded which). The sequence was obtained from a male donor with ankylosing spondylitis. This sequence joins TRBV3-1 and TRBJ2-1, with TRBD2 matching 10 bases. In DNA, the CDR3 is TGTGCCAGCACGGACCTAGCGGGAGCCTACAATGAGCAGTTCTTC. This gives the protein CASTDLAGAYNEQFF.